Described below is a single T cell receptor beta chain sequence and its context. Its antigen is undetermined. These data are taken from a study of post-analysis software for immune sequencing data. Overall study: Both relapsing-remitting and secondary progressive multiple sclerosis featured among the disease courses, as did progressive-relapsing multiple sclerosis. Study-wide findings and caveats: The study found TRBV5-6, TRBV5-1 and TRBV20-1 among a few TRBV segments more frequent in patients than controls. For normalized Chao1 diversity, multiple sclerosis patients scored significantly lower than controls did.

CDR3 length: 16 amino acids. The germline V gene has CDR1 SGHAT and CDR2 FQNNGV. The library was made from cDNA and included unique molecular identifiers. When about 0.95 to 10 million T cells were used, they gave approximately 530,000 cDNA molecules. Via MiXCR, TCRdb re-called the PCR reads, giving one row per CDR3 protein. Among fewer than 850,000 distinct CDR3 sequences listed, roughly 30% were seen once. The TCR was taken from a girl aged 5-17 years with multiple sclerosis. The chain is built from TRBV11-2 and TRBJ2-5; 8 positions match TRBD1. The end of the DNA fits TRBJ2-7 better, so the J call may be wrong. The material sequenced was blood. As DNA, the CDR3 is TGTGCCAGCAGCTTTTCCGGGCAGGGGGCGGTCTACGAGCAGTACTTC. Translated: CASSFSGQGAVYEQYF.